This T cell receptor beta chain appears in the sequencing data of a study of beta chain features in type 1 diabetes. Study background: Patients did not differ from healthy donors in age, gender or cell yield.

cDNA synthesis used the whole RNA isolate, giving expressed TCRB sequences. Each sample of naive, central memory or regulatory T cells had, on average, about 3.57 million reads. The assay was immunoSEQ multiplex PCR, and TCRdb's table has in-frame clones only and misses some. Of 150,000 or so clones in the sample, approximately 12% were seen once. Blood was collected once per donor into heparin, averaging about 100 mL. V lost 3 bases, J lost 4 bases, and 5 bases stayed unmatched. The CDR3 totals 14 residues. Germline V gene data show CDR1 as SQVTM and CDR2 as ANQGSEA. This sequence was found in a man aged 18 to 29 in good health. The chain has TRBV29-1 and TRBJ2-5, with 10 bases identical to TRBD1. Sequenced sample: central memory CD4+ T cells from blood. DNA for the CDR3: TGCAGCGTTGATCCCCGACAGGGGGCAGAGACCCAGTACTTC. Its translation is CSVDPRQGAETQYF.